Reported below is one TCR beta chain. Its antigen is still unknown. The assay was immunoSEQ multiplex PCR, and TCRdb's table has in-frame clones only and misses some. The table lists about 120,000 clones, about nine tenths of them singletons. This specimen comes from a study of graft-versus-host responses after intestinal transplantation. Study at large: In this cohort, recipients had multivisceral, liver-intestinal, or isolated intestinal transplants. Induction with anti-thymocyte globulin, then tacrolimus and steroids for 2 to 3 years, was given to all recipients. Study results and caveats: High graft-versus-host to host-versus-graft clonal ratios were seen in allografts of patients with graft-donor T cell macrochimerism.

Trimming cost V 6 bases and J 3 bases, with 12 bases left between them. CDR3 size: 14 residues. Germline V gene lookup returns CDR1 MNHNS and CDR2 SASEGT. The source is a human donor who received an intestinal transplant. The rearrangement joins TRBV6-1 to TRBJ1-5; D is possibly TRBD1 (5 bases). The sequencing here drew on unstimulated CD4+ T cells sorted from spleen or lymph node cells, taken before intestinal transplant. The CDR3 DNA reads TGTGCCAGCAGCGGAGGGACTTTCAATCAGCCCCAGCATTTT. This translates into CASSGGTFNQPQHF.